What follows is one TCR beta chain and its context. This sample was taken from a study of blood T cell repertoires in COVID-19. Study as a whole: The samples span acute and convalescent COVID-19 from the United States, Italy and Spain. Sources were T cells, B-cell-depleted T cells, or PBMCs; the material itself was cDNA or gDNA.

Living in 24 US areas, the participants were between about 18 and 95 years of age. The V segment lost 8 bases and the J segment 4 bases; nucleotides outside the gene matches: 15. Germline lookup yields CDR1 WSHSY and CDR2 SAAADI. This CDR3 spans 17 amino acids. The authors' processing: It was from reference gene primer amplification that nucleated cell counts were estimated. Data came from immunoSEQ multiplex PCR; TCRdb stores just in-frame clones and leaves some out. V, J and clone size are taken as reported in that table, and D and trimming were inferred from the DNA itself. The data show around 270,000 clones, with approximately 85% seen just once and more than 4% held by the top ten.

The rearrangement links TRBV10-2 to TRBJ1-5; TRBD1 agrees at 9 bases. The TCR comes from a woman aged 25 to 39 who had recovered from COVID-19. The sequenced sample was PBMCs or T cells enriched from blood (not recorded which). The CDR3: CASGDRDRLARNQPQHF. The DNA for the CDR3 is TGCGCCAGCGGGGACAGGGATAGATTGGCGAGGAATCAGCCCCAGCATTTT.